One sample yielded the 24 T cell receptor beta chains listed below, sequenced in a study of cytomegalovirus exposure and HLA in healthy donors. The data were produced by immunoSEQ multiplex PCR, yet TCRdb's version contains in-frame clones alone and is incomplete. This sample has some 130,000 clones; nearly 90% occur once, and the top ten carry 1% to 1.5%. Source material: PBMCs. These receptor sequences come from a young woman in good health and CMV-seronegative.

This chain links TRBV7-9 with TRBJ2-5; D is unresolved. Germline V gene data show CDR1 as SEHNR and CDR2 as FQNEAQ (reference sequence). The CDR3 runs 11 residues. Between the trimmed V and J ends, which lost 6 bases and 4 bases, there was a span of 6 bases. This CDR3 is CASSSTETQYF. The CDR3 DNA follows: TGTGCCAGCAGTTCTACAGAGACCCAGTACTTC.

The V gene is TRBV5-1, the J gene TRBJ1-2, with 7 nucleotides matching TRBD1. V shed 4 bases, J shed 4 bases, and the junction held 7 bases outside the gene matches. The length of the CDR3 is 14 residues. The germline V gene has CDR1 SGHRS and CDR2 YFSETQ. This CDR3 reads CASSTGQAGYGYTF. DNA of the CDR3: TGCGCCAGCAGCACCGGACAGGCCGGCTATGGCTACACCTTC.

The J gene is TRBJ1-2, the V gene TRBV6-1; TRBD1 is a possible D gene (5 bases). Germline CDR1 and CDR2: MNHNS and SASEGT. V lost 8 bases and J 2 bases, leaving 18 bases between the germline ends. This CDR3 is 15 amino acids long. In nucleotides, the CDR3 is TGTGCCAGCGGGGCCTTCTCTCAGGCCAACTATGGCTACACCTTC. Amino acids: CASGAFSQANYGYTF.

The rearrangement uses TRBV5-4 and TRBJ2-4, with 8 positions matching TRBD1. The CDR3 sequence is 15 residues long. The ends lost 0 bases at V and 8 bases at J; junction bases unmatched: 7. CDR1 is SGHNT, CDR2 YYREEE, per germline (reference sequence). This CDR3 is CASSLASGGWDIQYF. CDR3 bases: TGTGCCAGCAGCTTGGCCTCAGGGGGCTGGGACATTCAGTACTTC.

CDR3 DNA sequence: TGTGCCAGCAGCTTAGGGCCGACAAACAGATCACCCCTCCACTTT. Translation: CASSLGPTNRSPLHF. The V call is TRBV7-9, the J call TRBJ1-6; D not resolved. V shed 1 base and J shed 10 bases, with 14 bases lying between them. Germline assignment: CDR1 SEHNR and CDR2 FQNEAQ (reference sequence). This CDR3 has 15 residues.

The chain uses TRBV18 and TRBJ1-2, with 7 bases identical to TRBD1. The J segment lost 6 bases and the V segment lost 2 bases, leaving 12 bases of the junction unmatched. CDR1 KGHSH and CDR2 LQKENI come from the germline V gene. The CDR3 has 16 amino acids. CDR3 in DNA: TGTGCCAGCTCACCAGGGTCCTCCGGGACAGCTAATGGCTACACCTTC. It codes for CASSPGSSGTANGYTF.

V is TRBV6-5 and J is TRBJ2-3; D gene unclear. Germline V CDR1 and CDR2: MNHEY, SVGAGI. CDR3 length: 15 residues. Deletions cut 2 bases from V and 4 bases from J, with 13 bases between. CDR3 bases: TGTGCCAGCAGTTACCGCCACAGTAGTGCAGATACGCAGTATTTT. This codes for CASSYRHSSADTQYF.

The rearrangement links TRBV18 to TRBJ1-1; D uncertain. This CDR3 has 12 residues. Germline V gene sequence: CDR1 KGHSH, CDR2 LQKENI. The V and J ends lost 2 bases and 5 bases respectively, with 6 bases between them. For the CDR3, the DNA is TGTGCCAGCTCACCAAGCAGGACTGAAGCTTTCTTT. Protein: CASSPSRTEAFF. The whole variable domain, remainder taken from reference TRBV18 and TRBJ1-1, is NAGVMQNPRHLVRRRGQEARLRCSPMKGHSHVYWYRQLPEEGLKFMVYLQKENIIDESGMPKERFSAEFPKEGPSILRIQQVVRGDSAAYFCASSPSRTEAFFGQGTRLTVV.

The CDR3 bases are TGTGCCAGCACCCCAGGTGGAGAGACCCAGTACTTC. It encodes CASTPGGETQYF. The chain carries TRBV11-2 and TRBJ2-5; D is undetermined. Trimming removed 7 bases from V and 4 bases from J, with 10 bases in between. The CDR3 spans 12 residues. CDR1 is SGHAT and CDR2 is FQNNGV in the germline V gene. Full variable domain (rest looked up from reference TRBV11-2 and TRBJ2-5): EAGVAQSPRYKIIEKRQSVAFWCNPISGHATLYWYQQILGQGPKLLIQFQNNGVVDDSQLPKDRFSAERLKGVDSTLKIQPAKLEDSAVYLCASTPGGETQYFGPGTRLLVL.

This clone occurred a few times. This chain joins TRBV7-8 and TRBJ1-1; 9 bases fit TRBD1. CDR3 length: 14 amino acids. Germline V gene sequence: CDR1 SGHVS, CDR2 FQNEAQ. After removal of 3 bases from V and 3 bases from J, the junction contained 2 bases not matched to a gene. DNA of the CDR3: TGTGCCAGCAGCTTCCGGGACAGGGACACTGAAGCTTTCTTT. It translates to CASSFRDRDTEAFF.

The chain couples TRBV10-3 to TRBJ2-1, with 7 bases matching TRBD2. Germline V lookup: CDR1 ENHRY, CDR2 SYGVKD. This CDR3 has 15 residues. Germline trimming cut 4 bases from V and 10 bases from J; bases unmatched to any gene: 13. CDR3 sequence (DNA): TGTGCCATCAGTGCGGGCCGGGGGGACTTCGGAGAGCAGTTCTTC. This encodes CAISAGRGDFGEQFF.

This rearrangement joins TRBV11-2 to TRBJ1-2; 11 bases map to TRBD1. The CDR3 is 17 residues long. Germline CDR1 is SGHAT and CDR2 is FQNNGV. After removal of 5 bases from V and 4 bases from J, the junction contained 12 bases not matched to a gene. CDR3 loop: CASSPRTGGRLFYGYTF. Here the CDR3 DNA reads TGTGCCAGCAGCCCGAGGACAGGGGGCCGTCTATTCTATGGCTACACCTTC.

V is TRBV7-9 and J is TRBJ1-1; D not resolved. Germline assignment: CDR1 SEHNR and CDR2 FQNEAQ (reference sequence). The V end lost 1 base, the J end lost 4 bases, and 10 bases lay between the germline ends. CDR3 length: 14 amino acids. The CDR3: CASSLGGGGTEAFF. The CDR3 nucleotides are TGTGCCAGCAGCTTAGGGGGAGGTGGCACTGAAGCTTTCTTT.

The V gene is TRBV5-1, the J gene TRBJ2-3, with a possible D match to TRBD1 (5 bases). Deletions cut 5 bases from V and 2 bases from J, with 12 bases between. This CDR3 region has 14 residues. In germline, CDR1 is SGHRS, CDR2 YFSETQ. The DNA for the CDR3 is TGCGCCAGCAGGGTAGGACAATACACAGATACGCAGTATTTT. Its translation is CASRVGQYTDTQYF.

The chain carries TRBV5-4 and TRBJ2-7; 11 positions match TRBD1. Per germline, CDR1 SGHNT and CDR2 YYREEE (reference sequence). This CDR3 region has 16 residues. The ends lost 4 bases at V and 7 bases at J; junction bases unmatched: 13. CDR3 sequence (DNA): TGTGCCAGCAGCGCCCCCCCCGGGACAGGGGGAGGTGAGCAGTACTTC. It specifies CASSAPPGTGGGEQYF.

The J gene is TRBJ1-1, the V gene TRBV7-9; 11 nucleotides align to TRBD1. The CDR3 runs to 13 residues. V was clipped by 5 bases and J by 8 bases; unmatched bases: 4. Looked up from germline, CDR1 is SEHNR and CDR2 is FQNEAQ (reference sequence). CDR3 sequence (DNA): TGTGCCAGCAGCGGGGACAGGGGGACCGAAGCTTTCTTT. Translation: CASSGDRGTEAFF.

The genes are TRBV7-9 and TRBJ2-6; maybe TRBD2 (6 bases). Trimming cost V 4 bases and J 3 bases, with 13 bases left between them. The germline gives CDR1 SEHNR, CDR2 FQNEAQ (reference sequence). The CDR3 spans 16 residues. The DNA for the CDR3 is TGTGCCAGCAGCTCTCATGGCGGGGTTGGGGCCAACGTCCTGACTTTC. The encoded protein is CASSSHGGVGANVLTF.

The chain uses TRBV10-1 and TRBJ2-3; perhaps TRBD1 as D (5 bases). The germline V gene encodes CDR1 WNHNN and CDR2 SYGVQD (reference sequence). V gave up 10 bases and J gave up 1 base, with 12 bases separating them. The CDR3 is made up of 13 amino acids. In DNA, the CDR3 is TGCGCCACCATGCAGACAGGCACAGATACGCAGTATTTT. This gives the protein CATMQTGTDTQYF.

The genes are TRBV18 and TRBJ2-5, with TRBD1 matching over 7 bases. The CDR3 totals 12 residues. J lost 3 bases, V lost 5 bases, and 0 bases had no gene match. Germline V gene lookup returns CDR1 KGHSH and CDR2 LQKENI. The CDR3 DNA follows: TGTGCCAGCTCAGGGACAGAAGAGACCCAGTACTTC. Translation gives CASSGTEETQYF.

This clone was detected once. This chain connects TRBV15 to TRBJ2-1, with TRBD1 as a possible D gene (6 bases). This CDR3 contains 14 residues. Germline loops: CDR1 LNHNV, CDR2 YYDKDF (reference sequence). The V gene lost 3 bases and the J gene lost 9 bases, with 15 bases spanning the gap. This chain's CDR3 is CATSSTDRWGEQFF. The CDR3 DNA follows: TGTGCCACCAGCAGCACTGACAGGTGGGGTGAGCAGTTCTTC.

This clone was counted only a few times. This CDR3 is CASSKKDRGYEQYF. CDR3 coding DNA: TGTGCCAGCAGCAAAAAAGACAGGGGGTACGAGCAGTACTTC. The genes are TRBV21-1 and TRBJ2-7; the D call TRBD1 from the table was never checked on the DNA. TRBV21-1 is a pseudogene locus. This CDR3 comprises 14 residues.

The CDR3 region has the DNA TGTGCCAGCAGCTTGAGGATGGAGAGCAATCAGCCCCAGCATTTT. Its protein product is CASSLRMESNQPQHF. The chain employs TRBV7-6 and TRBJ1-5; D unresolved. Deletions cut 3 bases from V and 1 base from J, with 10 bases between. This CDR3 has 15 residues. Germline CDR1 SGHVS, CDR2 FNYEAQ.

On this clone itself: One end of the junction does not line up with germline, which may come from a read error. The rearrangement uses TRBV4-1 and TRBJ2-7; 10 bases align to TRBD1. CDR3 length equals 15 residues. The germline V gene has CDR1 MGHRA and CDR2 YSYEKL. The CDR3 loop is CASSQGQGVSYEQYF. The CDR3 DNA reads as TGCGCCAGCAGTCAAGGACAGGGGGTTTCCTACGAGCAGTACTTC.

CDR3 protein: CASSSGLAGSLEYF. CDR3 coding DNA: TGTGCCAGCAGCTCGGGACTAGCGGGGAGTTTGGAGTACTTC. This sequence joins TRBV11-1 and TRBJ2-5; TRBD2 aligns across 13 bases. This CDR3 is 14 amino acids long. Germline assignment: CDR1 SGHAT and CDR2 FQDESV (reference sequence). V was clipped by 4 bases and J by 12 bases; unmatched bases: 8.